Detailed here is one TCR beta chain. Its antigen remains unidentified. Treatment specified: roughly 10-day PBMC culture with coronavirus spike peptide pools or control peptides (ViraFEST assay). In the ViraFEST assay, peptide-pool expansion preceded TCR sequencing of expanded clonotypes. The data originate from a study of vaccination and CD4 T cells after COVID-19. The wider study: Taking of post-vaccine samples occurred a median 72 days after dose two (range 14 to 241).

Trimming removed 0 bases at V and 1 base at J, with 12 bases between. Germline CDR1 and CDR2: GTSNPN and SVGIG (reference sequence). This CDR3 contains 15 residues. Study-wide results and limits: The great majority, 304 of 307 vaccine-specific clones, proved spike mono-reactive in convalescent patients.

The Oncomine TCR Beta short-read assay generated sequence data from the DNA of cultured CD4+ T cells. Genomic DNA was taken out of cultured CD4+ T cells by extraction. TCRdb re-called the PCR reads through MiXCR, storing one row per CDR3 protein. Here the sample spans some 21,000 distinct CDR3 sequences, approximately 38% being singletons. This TCR came from a human donor who had recovered from COVID-19. The chain is built from TRBV30 and TRBJ1-1; no firm D call. Sequenced here: CD4+ T cells from blood, cultured in vitro, sampled before SARS-CoV-2 vaccination. The CDR3 bases are TGTGCCTGGAGTGTAGCCCCTTTGGGGAACACTGAAGCTTTCTTT. Encoded protein: CAWSVAPLGNTEAFF.